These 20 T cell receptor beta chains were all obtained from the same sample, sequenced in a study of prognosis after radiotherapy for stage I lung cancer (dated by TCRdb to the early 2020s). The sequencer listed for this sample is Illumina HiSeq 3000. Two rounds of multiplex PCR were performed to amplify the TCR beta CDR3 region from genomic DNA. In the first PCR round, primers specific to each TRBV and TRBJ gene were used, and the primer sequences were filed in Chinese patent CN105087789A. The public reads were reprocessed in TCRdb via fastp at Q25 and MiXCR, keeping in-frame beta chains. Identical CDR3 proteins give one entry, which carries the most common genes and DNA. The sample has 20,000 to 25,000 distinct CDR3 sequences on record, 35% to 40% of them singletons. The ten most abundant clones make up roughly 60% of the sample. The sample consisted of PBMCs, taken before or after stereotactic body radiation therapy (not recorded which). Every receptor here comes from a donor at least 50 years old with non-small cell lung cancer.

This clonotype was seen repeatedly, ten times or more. The CDR3 DNA reads TGTGCCTGGAGCAATTGGGGGACGGCTAATGAAAAACTGTTTTTT. Protein product: CAWSNWGTANEKLFF. The gene calls are TRBV30 and TRBJ1-4; tentative D call: TRBD1 (5 bases). The CDR3 is 15 amino acids. In germline, CDR1 is GTSNPN, CDR2 SVGIG (reference sequence). V lost 3 bases and J 3 bases, leaving 14 bases between the germline ends.

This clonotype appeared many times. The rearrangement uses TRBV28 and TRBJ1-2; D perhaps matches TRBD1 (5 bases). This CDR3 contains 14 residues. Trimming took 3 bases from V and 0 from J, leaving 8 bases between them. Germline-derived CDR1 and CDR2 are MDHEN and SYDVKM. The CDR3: CASSLGPANYGYTF. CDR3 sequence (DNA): TGTGCCAGCAGTTTGGGGCCCGCTAACTATGGCTACACCTTC.

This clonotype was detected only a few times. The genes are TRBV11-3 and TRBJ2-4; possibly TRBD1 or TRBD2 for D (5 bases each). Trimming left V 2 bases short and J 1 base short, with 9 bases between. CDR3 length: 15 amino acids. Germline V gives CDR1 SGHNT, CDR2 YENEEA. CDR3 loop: CASSLQGEAKNIQYF. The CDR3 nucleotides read TGTGCCAGCAGCTTACAGGGAGAGGCCAAAAACATTCAGTACTTC.

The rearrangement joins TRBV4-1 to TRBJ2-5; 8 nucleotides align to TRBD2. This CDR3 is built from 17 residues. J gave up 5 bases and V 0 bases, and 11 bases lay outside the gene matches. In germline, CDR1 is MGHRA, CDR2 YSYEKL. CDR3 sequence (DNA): TGCGCCAGCAGCCAAGAAGGAGGACGGGGGGGCCGGGAGACCCAGTACTTC. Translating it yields CASSQEGGRGGRETQYF.

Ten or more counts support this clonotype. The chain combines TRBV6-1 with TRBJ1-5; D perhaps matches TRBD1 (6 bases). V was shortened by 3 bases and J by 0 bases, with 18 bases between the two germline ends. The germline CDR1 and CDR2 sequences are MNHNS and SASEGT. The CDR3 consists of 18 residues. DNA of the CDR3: TGTGCCAGCAGTGATCCTCCAGGGGATCCCTATAGCAATCAGCCCCAGCATTTT. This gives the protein CASSDPPGDPYSNQPQHF.

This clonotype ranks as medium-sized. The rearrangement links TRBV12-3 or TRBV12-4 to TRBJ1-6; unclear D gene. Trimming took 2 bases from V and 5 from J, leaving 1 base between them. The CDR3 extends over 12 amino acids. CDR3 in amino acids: CASSLNNSPLHF. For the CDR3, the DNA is TGTGCCAGCAGTTTAAATAATTCACCCCTCCACTTT.

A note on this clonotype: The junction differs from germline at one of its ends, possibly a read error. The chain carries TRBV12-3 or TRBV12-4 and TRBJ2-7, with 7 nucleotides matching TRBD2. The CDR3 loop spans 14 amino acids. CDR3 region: CASSFVPGGYEKYF. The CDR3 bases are TGTGCCAGCAGTTTCGTCCCGGGGGGATACGAGAAGTACTTC.

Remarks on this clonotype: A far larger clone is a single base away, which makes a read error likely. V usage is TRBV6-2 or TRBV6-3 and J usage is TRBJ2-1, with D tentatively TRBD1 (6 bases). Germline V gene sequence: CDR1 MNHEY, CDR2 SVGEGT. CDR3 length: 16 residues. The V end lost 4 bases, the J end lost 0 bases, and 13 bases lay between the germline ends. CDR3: CASSSSGQSSYNEQFF. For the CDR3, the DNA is TGTGCCAGCAGTTCCTCGGGACAAAGCTCCTACAATGAGCAGTTCTTC.

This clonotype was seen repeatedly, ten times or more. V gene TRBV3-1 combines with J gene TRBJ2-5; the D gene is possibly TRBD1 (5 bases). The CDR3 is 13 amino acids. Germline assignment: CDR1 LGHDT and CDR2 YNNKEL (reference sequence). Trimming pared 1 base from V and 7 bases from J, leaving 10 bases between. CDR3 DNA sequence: TGTGCCAGCAGCCAAGGGGGCACAGGGACCCAGTACTTC. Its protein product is CASSQGGTGTQYF.

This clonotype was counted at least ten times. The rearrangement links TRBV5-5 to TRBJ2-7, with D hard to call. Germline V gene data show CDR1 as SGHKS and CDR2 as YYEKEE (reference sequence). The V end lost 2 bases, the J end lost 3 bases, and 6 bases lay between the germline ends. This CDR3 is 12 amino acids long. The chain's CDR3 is CASSFRSYEQYF. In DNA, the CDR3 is TGTGCCAGCAGCTTTAGGAGCTACGAGCAGTACTTC.

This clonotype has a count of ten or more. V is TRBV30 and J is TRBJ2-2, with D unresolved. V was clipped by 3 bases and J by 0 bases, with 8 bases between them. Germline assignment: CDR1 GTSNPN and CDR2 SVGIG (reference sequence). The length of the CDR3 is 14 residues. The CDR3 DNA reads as TGTGCCTGGAGAAAGGCAGCGAACACCGGGGAGCTGTTTTTT. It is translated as CAWRKAANTGELFF.

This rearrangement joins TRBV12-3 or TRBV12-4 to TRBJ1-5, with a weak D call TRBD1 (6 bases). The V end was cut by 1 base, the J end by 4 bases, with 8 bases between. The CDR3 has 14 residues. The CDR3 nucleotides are TGTGCCAGCAGTTTAGTTCAGGGGAATCAGCCCCAGCATTTT. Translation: CASSLVQGNQPQHF.

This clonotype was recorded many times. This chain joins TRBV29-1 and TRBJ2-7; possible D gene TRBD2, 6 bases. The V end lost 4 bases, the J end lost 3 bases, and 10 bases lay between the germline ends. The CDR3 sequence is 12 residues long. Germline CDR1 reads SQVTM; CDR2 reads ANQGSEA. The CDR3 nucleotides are TGCAGCGTTGGGGGACTGAACTACGAGCAGTACTTC. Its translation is CSVGGLNYEQYF.

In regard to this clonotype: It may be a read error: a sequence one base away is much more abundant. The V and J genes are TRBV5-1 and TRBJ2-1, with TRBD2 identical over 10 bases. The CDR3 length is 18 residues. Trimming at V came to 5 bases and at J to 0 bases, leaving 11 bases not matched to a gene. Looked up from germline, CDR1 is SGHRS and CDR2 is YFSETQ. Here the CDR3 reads CASRPEGSGRSSYNEQFF. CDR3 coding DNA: TGCGCCAGCAGACCGGAAGGTAGCGGGAGGAGCTCCTACAATGAGCAGTTCTTC.

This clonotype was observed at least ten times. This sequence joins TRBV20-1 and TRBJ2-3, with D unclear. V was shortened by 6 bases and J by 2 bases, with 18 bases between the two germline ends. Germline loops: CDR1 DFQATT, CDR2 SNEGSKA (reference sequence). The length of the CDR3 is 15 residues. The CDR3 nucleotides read TGCAGTGCCGTGTCCGGGCTTAGCTTCACAGATACGCAGTATTTT. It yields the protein CSAVSGLSFTDTQYF.

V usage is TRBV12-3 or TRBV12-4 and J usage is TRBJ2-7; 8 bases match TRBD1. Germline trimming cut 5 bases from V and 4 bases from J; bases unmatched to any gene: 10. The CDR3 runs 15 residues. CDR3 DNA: TGTGCCAGCAGTCGATCCGGGACAGGAGCTTACGAGCAGTACTTC. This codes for CASSRSGTGAYEQYF.

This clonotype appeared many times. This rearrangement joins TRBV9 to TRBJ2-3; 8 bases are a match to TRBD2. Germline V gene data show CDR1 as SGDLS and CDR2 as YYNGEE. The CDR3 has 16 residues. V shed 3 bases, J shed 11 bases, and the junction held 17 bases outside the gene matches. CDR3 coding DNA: TGTGCCAGCAGCGCGGGGGGGACTGCCTCCTATATCGGGCAGTATTTT. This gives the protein CASSAGGTASYIGQYF.

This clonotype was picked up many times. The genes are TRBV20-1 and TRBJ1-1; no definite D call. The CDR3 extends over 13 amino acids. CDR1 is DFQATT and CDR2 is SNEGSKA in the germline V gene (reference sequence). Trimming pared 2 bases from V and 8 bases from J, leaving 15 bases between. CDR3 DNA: TGCAGTGCTAGAAGGCAACCAAATGACGAAGCTTTCTTT. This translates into CSARRQPNDEAFF.

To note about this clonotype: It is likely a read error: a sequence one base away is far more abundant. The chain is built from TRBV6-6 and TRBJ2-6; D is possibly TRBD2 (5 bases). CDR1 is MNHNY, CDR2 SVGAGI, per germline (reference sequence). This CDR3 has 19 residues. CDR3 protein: CASSYSIQVPSSGDNVLTF. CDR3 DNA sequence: TGTGCCAGCAGTTACTCGATTCAAGTCCCTAGCTCTGGGGACAACGTCCTGACTTTC.

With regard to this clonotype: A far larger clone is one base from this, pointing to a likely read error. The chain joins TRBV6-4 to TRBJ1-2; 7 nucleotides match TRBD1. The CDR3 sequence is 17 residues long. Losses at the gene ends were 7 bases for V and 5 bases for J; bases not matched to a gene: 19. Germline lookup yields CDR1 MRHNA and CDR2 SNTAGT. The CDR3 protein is CASTRERGRFNLYGYTF. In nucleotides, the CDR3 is TGTGCCAGCACGCGGGAAAGGGGGCGGTTCAACCTTTATGGCTACACCTTC.